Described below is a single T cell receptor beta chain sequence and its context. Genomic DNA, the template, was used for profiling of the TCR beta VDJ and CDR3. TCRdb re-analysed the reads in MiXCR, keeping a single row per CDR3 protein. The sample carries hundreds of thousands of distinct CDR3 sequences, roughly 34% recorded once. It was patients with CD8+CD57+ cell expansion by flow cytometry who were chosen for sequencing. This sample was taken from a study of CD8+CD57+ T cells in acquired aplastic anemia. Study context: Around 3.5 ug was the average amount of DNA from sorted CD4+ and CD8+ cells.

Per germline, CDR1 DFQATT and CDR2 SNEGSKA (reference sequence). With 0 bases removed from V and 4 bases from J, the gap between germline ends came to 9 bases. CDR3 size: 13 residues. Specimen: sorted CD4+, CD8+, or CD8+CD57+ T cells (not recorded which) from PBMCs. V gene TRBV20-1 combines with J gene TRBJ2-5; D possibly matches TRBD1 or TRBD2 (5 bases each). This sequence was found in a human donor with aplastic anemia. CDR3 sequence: CSARDGGPETQYF. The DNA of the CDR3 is TGCAGTGCTAGAGATGGGGGTCCAGAGACCCAGTACTTC.